The 15 T cell receptor beta chains below come from one sample, sequenced in a study. Each CDR3 protein gets one entry after TCRdb re-called the RT-PCR reads with MiXCR. The table has 650,000 to 800,000 distinct CDR3 sequences, over 12% seen once. The source material was memory CD4+ T cells from blood. The receptors shown here come from a female donor in good health, serving as a healthy control.

The chain employs TRBV30 and TRBJ1-1; D may be TRBD1 (5 bases). V was clipped by 0 bases and J by 13 bases, with 12 bases between them. CDR3 length: 11 residues. The germline gives CDR1 GTSNPN, CDR2 SVGIG (reference sequence). CDR3 DNA: TGTGCCTGGAGTGTAGGGACGGGGGTTTTCTTT. This translates into CAWSVGTGVFF.

This clonotype was seen only a few times. The genes are TRBV7-8 and TRBJ1-5; perhaps TRBD1 as D (5 bases). Trimming took 0 bases from V and 0 from J, leaving 9 bases between them. The CDR3 has 16 amino acids. The germline V gene has CDR1 SGHVS and CDR2 FQNEAQ. The CDR3 DNA follows: TGTGCCAGCAGCTTAGCCGGGACGGCTAGCAATCAGCCCCAGCATTTT. It yields the protein CASSLAGTASNQPQHF.

In this sample, this clonotype turned up many times. This sequence joins TRBV6-1 and TRBJ2-3; tentatively, D is TRBD1 (5 bases). Trimming cost V 2 bases and J 0 bases, with 12 bases left between them. The CDR3 extends over 16 amino acids. The germline gives CDR1 MNHNS, CDR2 SASEGT. In DNA, the CDR3 is TGTGCCAGCAGTGAATTAACAGGTTCTAGCACAGATACGCAGTATTTT. Residues: CASSELTGSSTDTQYF.

This clonotype was seen repeatedly, ten times or more. The genes are TRBV7-8 and TRBJ2-5; the D gene is possibly TRBD2 (5 bases). The V gene lost 5 bases and the J gene lost 1 base, with 11 bases spanning the gap. The CDR3 is made up of 14 amino acids. Germline CDR1 reads SGHVS; CDR2 reads FQNEAQ. The CDR3 sequence is CASSPRLTQETQYF. The CDR3 nucleotides are TGTGCCAGCAGCCCCCGACTAACCCAAGAGACCCAGTACTTC. Variable domain in full (rest from reference TRBV7-8 and TRBJ2-5): GAGVSQSPRYKVAKRGQDVALRCDPISGHVSLFWYQQALGQGPEFLTYFQNEAQLDKSGLPSDRFFAERPEGSVSTLKIQRTQQEDSAVYLCASSPRLTQETQYFGPGTRLLVL.

This clonotype was seen more than once but under ten times. This sequence joins TRBV5-1 and TRBJ1-2, with unresolved D. In germline, CDR1 is SGHRS, CDR2 YFSETQ. Trimming removed 1 base from V and 4 bases from J, with 11 bases in between. The CDR3 consists of 14 residues. The CDR3 sequence is CASSLSPDRYGYTF. DNA of the CDR3: TGCGCCAGCAGCTTGTCCCCAGACCGCTATGGCTACACCTTC. Looking up the rest from reference TRBV5-1 and TRBJ1-2 gives the full variable domain: KAGVTQTPRYLIKTRGQQVTLSCSPISGHRSVSWYQQTPGQGLQFLFEYFSETQRNKGNFPGRFSGRQFSNSRSEMNVSTLELGDSALYLCASSLSPDRYGYTFGSGTRLTVV.

This clonotype has at least ten counts. This chain joins TRBV7-2 and TRBJ2-5, with D tentatively TRBD1 (6 bases). CDR1 SGHTA and CDR2 FQGNSA come from the germline V gene. V lost 5 bases and J lost 5, with 12 bases in between. The CDR3 is 13 residues long. As DNA, the CDR3 is TGTGCCAGCAGCCGTACAGGGAAGGAGACCCAGTACTTC. It is translated as CASSRTGKETQYF.

The genes are TRBV6-1 and TRBJ1-2; D might be TRBD1 (5 bases). Trimming took off 5 bases at V and 3 bases at J, with 13 bases between the two ends. The CDR3 contains 14 residues. Germline V CDR1 and CDR2: MNHNS, SASEGT. CDR3 residues: CASSLDRGYYGYTF. The CDR3, as DNA: TGTGCCAGCAGTTTAGACAGAGGGTACTATGGCTACACCTTC.

A few counts support this clonotype. V usage is TRBV6-6 and J usage is TRBJ1-1; D remains unclear. The V end lost 2 bases, the J end lost 2 bases, and 12 bases lay between the germline ends. This CDR3 region has 15 residues. From germline, CDR1 is MNHNY and CDR2 SVGAGI (reference sequence). CDR3 DNA: TGTGCCAGCAGTTACCCACCCGGCGGTAACACTGAAGCTTTCTTT. Protein product: CASSYPPGGNTEAFF.

DNA of the CDR3: TGCAGTGCTAGTGACCCCCGACCGGGACAGGGATCTTTTAGTACGCAGTATTTT. Protein: CSASDPRPGQGSFSTQYF. The genes are TRBV20-1 and TRBJ2-3; 9 nucleotides line up with TRBD1. The CDR3 covers 18 residues. CDR1 and CDR2 (germline): DFQATT, SNEGSKA (reference sequence). The V and J ends lost 3 bases and 8 bases, in that order; junction bases with no gene match: 21.

This clonotype has only a few counts. The V and J genes are TRBV9 and TRBJ2-1; D tentatively reads TRBD1 or TRBD2 (6 bases each). This CDR3 is 15 amino acids long. Germline V gene sequence: CDR1 SGDLS, CDR2 YYNGEE. The ends were cut back, 3 bases at V and 4 bases at J, with 14 bases in the middle. The CDR3 loop reads CASSGGGSGYNEQFF. CDR3 sequence (DNA): TGTGCCAGCAGCGGAGGGGGTAGCGGATACAATGAGCAGTTCTTC.

Only a few counts were recorded for this clonotype. The chain carries TRBV11-2 and TRBJ2-1; TRBD2 agrees at 9 bases. V was clipped by 2 bases and J by 4 bases; unmatched bases: 9. Per germline, CDR1 SGHAT and CDR2 FQNNGV. The CDR3 totals 17 residues. The CDR3 bases are TGTGCCAGCAGCTTAATGGCGCGGGGGGGCCCATACAATGAGCAGTTCTTC. It specifies CASSLMARGGPYNEQFF.

This chain uses TRBV12-3 or TRBV12-4 with TRBJ1-1; D is ambiguous. There are 13 residues in the CDR3. The V end lost 2 bases, the J end lost 1 base, and 5 bases lay between the germline ends. The CDR3 region has the DNA TGTGCCAGCAGTTTACACTCGAACACTGAAGCTTTCTTT. The encoded protein is CASSLHSNTEAFF.

Only a few counts were recorded for this clonotype. The chain joins TRBV20-1 to TRBJ1-1; TRBD1 agrees at 8 bases. Germline V gene sequence: CDR1 DFQATT, CDR2 SNEGSKA (reference sequence). This CDR3 has 16 residues. The V and J ends lost 1 base and 6 bases, in that order; junction bases with no gene match: 13. The CDR3 here is CSARGSLQGVSPEAFF. CDR3 nucleotide sequence: TGCAGTGCTAGAGGAAGCTTACAGGGGGTTAGTCCTGAAGCTTTCTTT.

This clonotype has a count of ten or more. The rearrangement links TRBV7-2 to TRBJ1-5, with D uncertain. The V gene lost 5 bases and the J gene lost 4 bases, with 9 bases spanning the gap. CDR3 length: 13 amino acids. Germline V gene lookup returns CDR1 SGHTA and CDR2 FQGNSA. CDR3 protein: CASSTRANQPQHF. The CDR3 DNA follows: TGTGCCAGCAGCACCCGGGCGAATCAGCCCCAGCATTTT.

V usage is TRBV6-2 or TRBV6-3 and J usage is TRBJ2-7; D gene unclear. Germline CDR1 and CDR2: MNHEY and SVGEGT. Trimming stripped 8 bases from V and 3 bases from J, with 17 bases between. The CDR3 has 14 residues. Written as DNA, the CDR3 is TGTGCCAGCCAAGACCCGGGCCAGAACTACGAGCAGTACTTC. Amino acids: CASQDPGQNYEQYF.